Listed below are T cell receptor beta chains from one sample, sequenced in a study of cytomegalovirus exposure and HLA in healthy donors. Libraries were prepared by immunoSEQ multiplex PCR; TCRdb keeps only in-frame clonotypes and omits some of them. The sample records about 140,000 clones, roughly 80% being singletons. Source material: PBMCs. These receptors were obtained from a female donor in good health and CMV-seronegative. Each CDR3 is given without its conserved first and last residue.

j_call | v_call | cdr3_aa
TRBJ2-7 | TRBV28 | ASSPRGDFYEQY
TRBJ2-1 | TRBV27 | ASSPPGRGNYNEQF
TRBJ2-7 | TRBV4-1 | ASSQFRETNEQY
TRBJ2-3 | TRBV5-1 | ASRTSFTDTQY
TRBJ1-4 | TRBV4-1 | ASRRVALLNEKLF
TRBJ2-1 | TRBV6-5 | ASSYSWTGDNEQF
TRBJ1-2 | TRBV28 | ASKVQGTNYGYT
TRBJ2-2 | TRBV28 | ASSLSQGGTELF
TRBJ2-3 | TRBV7-9 | ASSRDRGRTDTQY
TRBJ1-4 | TRBV4-2 | ASSAQGPPTNEKLF
TRBJ1-2 | TRBV4-1 | ASSQGQYGYT
TRBJ1-1 | TRBV28 | ASNDRGVEDTEAF
TRBJ1-4 | TRBV13 | ASSAHKEGNEKLF
TRBJ2-5 | TRBV19 | ASSLNRQETQY
TRBJ1-2 | TRBV6-5 | ASRHRGAEGYT
TRBJ1-5 | TRBV2 | ASSEGPNQPQH
TRBJ2-5 | TRBV29-1 | SVEDQPTGTQY